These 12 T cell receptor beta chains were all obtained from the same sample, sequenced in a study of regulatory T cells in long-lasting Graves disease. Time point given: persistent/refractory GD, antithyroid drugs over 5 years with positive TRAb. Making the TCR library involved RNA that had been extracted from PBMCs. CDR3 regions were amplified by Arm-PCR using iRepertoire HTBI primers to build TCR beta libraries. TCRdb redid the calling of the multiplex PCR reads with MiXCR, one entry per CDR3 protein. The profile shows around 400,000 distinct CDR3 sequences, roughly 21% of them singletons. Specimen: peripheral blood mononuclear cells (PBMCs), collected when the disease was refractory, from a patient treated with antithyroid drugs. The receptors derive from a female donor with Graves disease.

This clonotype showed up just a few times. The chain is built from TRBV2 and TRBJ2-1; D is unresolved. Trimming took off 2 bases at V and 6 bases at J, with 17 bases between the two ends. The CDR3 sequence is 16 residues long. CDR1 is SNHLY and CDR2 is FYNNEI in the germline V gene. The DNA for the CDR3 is TGTGCCAGCAGTGAATGGGGTAGCCCTATAGGCAATGAGCAGTTCTTC. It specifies CASSEWGSPIGNEQFF. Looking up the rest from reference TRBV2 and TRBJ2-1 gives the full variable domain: EPEVTQTPSHQVTQMGQEVILRCVPISNHLYFYWYRQILGQKVEFLVSFYNNEISEKSEIFDDQFSVERPDGSNFTLKIRSTKLEDSAMYFCASSEWGSPIGNEQFFGPGTRLTVL.

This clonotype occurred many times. The CDR3 region has the DNA TGTGCCAGCAGTTTAGATCACTCCTCCTACGAGCAGTACTTC. Protein: CASSLDHSSYEQYF. This chain links TRBV27 with TRBJ2-7, with D unresolved. Germline V CDR1 and CDR2: MNHEY, SMNVEV (reference sequence). The V end lost 2 bases, the J end lost 0 bases, and 8 bases lay between the germline ends. The CDR3 is 14 amino acids.

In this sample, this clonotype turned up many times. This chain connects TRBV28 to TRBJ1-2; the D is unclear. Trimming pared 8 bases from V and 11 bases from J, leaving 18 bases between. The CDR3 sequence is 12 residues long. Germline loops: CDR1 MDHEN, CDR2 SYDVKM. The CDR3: CASGDGEYEYTF. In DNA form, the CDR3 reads TGTGCCAGCGGTGACGGGGAGTATGAATACACCTTC.

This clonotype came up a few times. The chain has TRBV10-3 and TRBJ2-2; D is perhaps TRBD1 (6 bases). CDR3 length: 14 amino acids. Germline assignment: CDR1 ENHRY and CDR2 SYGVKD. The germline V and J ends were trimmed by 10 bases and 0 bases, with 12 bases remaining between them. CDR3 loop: CATLGQPNTGELFF. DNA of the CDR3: TGTGCCACCCTGGGACAACCGAACACCGGGGAGCTGTTTTTT.

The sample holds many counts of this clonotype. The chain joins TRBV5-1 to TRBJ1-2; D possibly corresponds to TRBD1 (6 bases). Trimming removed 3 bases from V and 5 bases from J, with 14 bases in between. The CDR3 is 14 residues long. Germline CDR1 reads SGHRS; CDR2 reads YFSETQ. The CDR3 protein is CASSSLDSQYGYTF. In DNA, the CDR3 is TGCGCCAGCAGCTCGTTGGACAGTCAGTATGGCTACACCTTC.

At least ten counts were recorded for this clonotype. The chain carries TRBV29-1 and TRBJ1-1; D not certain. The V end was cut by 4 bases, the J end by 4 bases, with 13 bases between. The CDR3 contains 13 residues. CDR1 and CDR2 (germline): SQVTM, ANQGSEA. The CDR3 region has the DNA TGCAGCGTTGCCCCCCGGGGATTCACTGAAGCTTTCTTT. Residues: CSVAPRGFTEAFF. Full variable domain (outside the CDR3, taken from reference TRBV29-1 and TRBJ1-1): SAVISQKPSRDICQRGTSLTIQCQVDSQVTMMFWYRQQPGQSLTLIATANQGSEATYESGFVIDKFPISRPNLTFSTLTVSNMSPEDSSIYLCSVAPRGFTEAFFGQGTRLTVV.

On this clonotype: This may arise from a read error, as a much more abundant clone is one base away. This CDR3 reads CASRLQGTGANVLTF. The CDR3 region has the DNA TGTGCCAGCAGATTACAGGGGACTGGGGCCAACGTCCTGACTTTC. V is TRBV6-1 and J is TRBJ2-6; 7 bases align to TRBD1. This CDR3 is built from 15 residues. The germline V gene has CDR1 MNHNS and CDR2 SASEGT. The junction had 4 bases not matched to a gene; V was cut back by 6 bases and J by 2 bases.

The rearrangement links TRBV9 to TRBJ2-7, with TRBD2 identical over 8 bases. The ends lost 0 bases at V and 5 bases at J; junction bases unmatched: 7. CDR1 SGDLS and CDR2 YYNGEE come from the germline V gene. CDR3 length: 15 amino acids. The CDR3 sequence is CASSVGWREAHEQYF. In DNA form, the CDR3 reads TGTGCCAGCAGCGTAGGTTGGCGGGAGGCCCACGAGCAGTACTTC. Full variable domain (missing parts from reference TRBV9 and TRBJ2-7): DSGVTQTPKHLITATGQRVTLRCSPRSGDLSVYWYQQSLDQGLQFLIQYYNGEERAKGNILERFSAQQFPDLHSELNLSSLELGDSALYFCASSVGWREAHEQYFGPGTRLTVT.

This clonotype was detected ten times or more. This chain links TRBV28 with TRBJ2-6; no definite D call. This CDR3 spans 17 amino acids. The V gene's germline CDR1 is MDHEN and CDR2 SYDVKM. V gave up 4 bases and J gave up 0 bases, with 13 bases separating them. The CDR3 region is CASSSPPRVSGANVLTF. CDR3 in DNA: TGTGCCAGCAGTTCCCCCCCTAGGGTCTCTGGGGCCAACGTCCTGACTTTC.

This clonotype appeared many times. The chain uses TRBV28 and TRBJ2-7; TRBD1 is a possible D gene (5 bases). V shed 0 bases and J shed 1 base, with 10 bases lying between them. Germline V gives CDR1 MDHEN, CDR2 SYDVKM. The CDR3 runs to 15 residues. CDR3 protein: CASSLWAGMSYEQYF. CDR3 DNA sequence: TGTGCCAGCAGTTTATGGGCAGGGATGTCCTACGAGCAGTACTTC.

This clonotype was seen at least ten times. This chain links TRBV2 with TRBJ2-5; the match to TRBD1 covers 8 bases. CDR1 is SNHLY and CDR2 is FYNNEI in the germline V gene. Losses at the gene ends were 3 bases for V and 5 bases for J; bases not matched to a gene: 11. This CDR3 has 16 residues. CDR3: CASSDLGQGRVETQYF. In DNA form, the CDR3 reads TGTGCCAGCAGTGACCTCGGACAGGGTCGGGTGGAGACCCAGTACTTC.

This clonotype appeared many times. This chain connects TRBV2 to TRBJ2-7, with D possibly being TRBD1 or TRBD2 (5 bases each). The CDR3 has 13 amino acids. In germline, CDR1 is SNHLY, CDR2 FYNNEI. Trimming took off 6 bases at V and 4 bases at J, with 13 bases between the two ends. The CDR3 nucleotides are TGTGCCAGCAGCAGTCAGGGACCTTACGAGCAGTACTTC. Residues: CASSSQGPYEQYF.